This T cell receptor (beta chain) was captured in a study of T cell responses to AZD1222 COVID-19 vaccine (dated by TCRdb to 2020 to 2023). Looking at the study overall: TCR sequencing covered over 230 trial participants: approximately 200 given two doses of AZD1222 and around 25 given two doses of MenACWY control vaccine. Trial participants were enrolled into age subgroups of 18-55, 56-69 and 70-plus years, which contained about 150, 28 and 57 TCR-sequenced participants, respectively.

In light of the paper, this sample's time point label describes: about 28 days (+/-7) after the second vaccine dose. This specimen's treatment or condition label, per the study, means: meningococcal conjugate vaccine given as trial control. Samples from vaccinated people were obtained from the UK trials COV001 and COV002, which included a single-blind randomized controlled phase 2/3 trial of AZD1222 (ChAdOx1 nCoV-19) in healthy adults. For TCRbeta chain sequencing, PBMC samples were collected from trial participants at day 0 and at day 28 after the second dose. Reading from cysteine to phenylalanine, the CDR3 counts 16 amino acids. Only the CDR3 DNA is retained, 48 bases long and in frame from the first base. Per the germline V gene (reference sequence), SGHNT is the CDR1 and YYREEE is the CDR2. Compared with germline, V lacks 3 bases and J lacks 2 bases; bases without a gene match: 8. The CDR3 regions of human TCRbeta chains were analyzed by immunosequencing. As for the original processing: TCRs in the repertoires were matched against a reference library of SARS-CoV-2-specific TCRs that had been generated with the MIRA antigen-specificity platform. Breadth meant the fraction of unique TCRs that were SARS-CoV-2-associated, whereas depth meant the fraction of total T cells that were SARS-CoV-2-associated. Each spike-specific TCR was assigned to its reactive spike region and to a CD4 or CD8 class using the MIRA data. Log10-transformed breadth and depth values were compared by one-way ANOVA with Sidak's multiple comparisons tests. TCRdb retrieved this table from immuneACCESS and kept in-frame rearrangements only. Not all clones are present; in checked studies, unresolved V genes account for under half, and no reason is known for the remainder. The DNA was the basis for D and trimming; V, J and clone size are from that table. In this sample the table shows 90,000 to 150,000 clones, 75% to 95% of which occur a single time. In total, the top ten clones hold roughly 4.2% of the sample.

Overall study results and their limits: Nearly half of unique spike-specific TCRs reportedly recognized epitopes outside regions mutated in the B.1.351 and B.1.1.7 variants. Participants were mostly white British, with more females than males. The authors suggested clonal diversity may have been underestimated. In the small 56-69-year group, the increase in depth fell short of significance, most likely because of low power. Only five to seven AZD1222 recipients were SARS-CoV-2 seropositive at baseline, limiting conclusions about previously exposed vaccinees. No day 14 peak-response samples were available, so repertoires were characterized only after the peak T cell response. CD4 TCRs associated with the vaccine covered the entire spike protein, and the dominant responses were in regions 160-218 and 743-854. Spike-specific TCR breadth and depth rose significantly after two AZD1222 doses compared with day 0 and with MenACWY recipients.

On this clone: The antigen this receptor binds is unknown. Base qualities are missing; no much larger clone stands one base away.

Sequenced material: peripheral blood, taken 28 days after the second dose of the MenACWY control vaccine. Recombination linked TRBV5-4 to TRBJ2-3; 8 junctional bases match TRBD2. This clonotype originated in an adult who received the MenACWY meningococcal vaccine as a control. CDR3 region: CASSSTGGRFTDTQYF. The nucleotide sequence is TGTGCCAGCAGCTCAACGGGGGGGCGTTTCACAGATACGCAGTATTTT.